These 26 T cell receptor beta chains originate from one sample sequenced in a study of T cells after posttransplantation cyclophosphamide. Profiling relied on immunoSEQ multiplex PCR, and the TCRdb table lists in-frame clones only, not all of them. The sample is made up of roughly 45,000 clones, none counted only once. The sequenced sample was PBMCs. These receptors all stem from a man aged 35-49 years in good health, CMV-negative, and a related stem cell transplant donor.

This clone showed up many times. The chain uses TRBV7-9 and TRBJ2-4; 11 bases fit TRBD2. CDR3 length equals 17 residues. Germline CDR1 SEHNR, CDR2 FQNEAQ (reference sequence). With V trimmed by 4 bases and J by 9 bases, 14 bases remained unmatched. DNA of the CDR3: TGTGCCAGCAGCTCGATAGCGGGAGGGCTTTGGGCGGGCATTCAGTACTTC. Translating it yields CASSSIAGGLWAGIQYF.

There are many counts of this clone. The rearrangement uses TRBV9 and TRBJ2-1; 9 bases are a match to TRBD2. This CDR3 comprises 13 residues. Germline CDR1 SGDLS, CDR2 YYNGEE. V lost 4 bases to trimming and J lost 9 bases; unmatched junction nucleotides: 5. CDR3 bases: TGTGCCAGCAGCCCGAGACTAGCGGCTGAGCAGTTCTTC. Protein sequence: CASSPRLAAEQFF. Complete variable domain (other parts from reference TRBV9 and TRBJ2-1): DSGVTQTPKHLITATGQRVTLRCSPRSGDLSVYWYQQSLDQGLQFLIQYYNGEERAKGNILERFSAQQFPDLHSELNLSSLELGDSALYFCASSPRLAAEQFFGPGTRLTVL.

There are many counts of this clone. The V call is TRBV6-1, the J call TRBJ1-5, with D unresolved. V was pared by 3 bases and J by 4 bases, with 13 bases between. CDR3 size: 15 residues. Looked up from germline, CDR1 is MNHNS and CDR2 is SASEGT. The CDR3 DNA reads TGTGCCAGCAGTGAGTACTCGGGTGCAAATCAGCCCCAGCATTTT. Residues: CASSEYSGANQPQHF.

This clone was seen many times. The chain links TRBV6-5 to TRBJ2-1, with 7 positions matching TRBD2. The CDR3 is 14 amino acids. Germline CDR1 reads MNHEY; CDR2 reads SVGAGI. With V trimmed by 11 bases and J by 11 bases, 18 bases remained unmatched. In nucleotides, the CDR3 is TGTGCCCACTCTAGGAAGGCGGGAGAGGGAAAGCAGTTCTTC. It encodes CAHSRKAGEGKQFF.

This clone was found many times. The chain couples TRBV4-2 to TRBJ2-1; 8 bases are a match to TRBD1. Germline assignment: CDR1 LGHNA and CDR2 YNFKEQ. CDR3 size: 14 residues. V gave up 8 bases and J gave up 4 bases; unmatched junction bases: 7. CDR3 amino acids: CASEPGTGYNEQFF. CDR3 bases: TGTGCCAGCGAACCCGGGACAGGATACAATGAGCAGTTCTTC.

This clone was observed many times. The V gene is TRBV6-1, the J gene TRBJ1-2; 7 bases agree with TRBD1. V lost 5 bases and J lost 13; bases outside the gene matches: 13. This CDR3 spans 13 amino acids. The germline gives CDR1 MNHNS, CDR2 SASEGT. The CDR3 DNA sequence: TGTGCCAGCAGTTCGGGACAGCTATCCGCGAGCACCTTC. This translates into CASSSGQLSASTF.

This clone was observed at least ten times. This sequence joins TRBV29-1 and TRBJ2-3; TRBD1 matches 7 bases. The V gene end was trimmed by 4 bases and the J gene end by 1 base; junction bases not matched to a gene: 14. Germline V gives CDR1 SQVTM, CDR2 ANQGSEA. The CDR3 runs to 17 residues. The DNA for the CDR3 is TGCAGCGTTGGACAGGGATCCTTTGGAGGCGGCACAGATACGCAGTATTTT. Translation gives CSVGQGSFGGGTDTQYF.

This clone was observed at least ten times. The chain couples TRBV28 to TRBJ2-1, with TRBD2 as a possible D gene (5 bases). CDR1 is MDHEN and CDR2 is SYDVKM in the germline V gene. The CDR3 extends over 12 amino acids. The V end was cut by 6 bases, the J end by 10 bases, with 13 bases between. This chain's CDR3 is CASREARQEQFF. The CDR3 region has the DNA TGTGCCAGCAGGGAGGCTCGCCAGGAGCAGTTCTTC.

This clone was counted many times. V gene TRBV6-1 combines with J gene TRBJ2-6; D perhaps matches TRBD1 (5 bases). CDR3 size: 18 residues. Between the trimmed V and J ends, which lost 2 bases and 0 bases, there was a span of 14 bases. From germline, CDR1 is MNHNS and CDR2 SASEGT. CDR3 residues: CASSEFQGGNSGANVLTF. CDR3 DNA: TGTGCCAGCAGTGAATTTCAGGGCGGTAACTCTGGGGCCAACGTCCTGACTTTC.

At least ten counts were recorded for this clone. J is TRBJ2-1 and V is TRBV7-3; 8 bases are shared with TRBD1. The junction had 8 bases not matched to a gene; V was cut back by 0 bases and J by 7 bases. Germline loops: CDR1 SGHTA, CDR2 FQGTGA. The CDR3 has 16 residues. The CDR3 DNA sequence: TGTGCCAGCAGCTTAACGGCGACAGGGGCCATAAATGAGCAGTTCTTC. Its protein product is CASSLTATGAINEQFF. The full variable domain, completed using reference TRBV7-3 and TRBJ2-1, is GAGVSQTPSNKVTEKGKYVELRCDPISGHTALYWYRQSLGQGPEFLIYFQGTGAADDSGLPNDRFFAVRPEGSVSTLKIQRTERGDSAVYLCASSLTATGAINEQFFGPGTRLTVL.

The sample holds many counts of this clone. The J gene is TRBJ1-5, the V gene TRBV27; 9 bases align to TRBD1. This CDR3 region has 15 residues. The junction had 7 bases not matched to a gene; V was cut back by 4 bases and J by 6 bases. The germline V gene has CDR1 MNHEY and CDR2 SMNVEV (reference sequence). In DNA, the CDR3 is TGTGCCAGCAGTTCCTCACAGGGGGCACGTCAGCCCCAGCATTTT. This sequence encodes CASSSSQGARQPQHF.

This clone appeared many times. The rearrangement uses TRBV30 and TRBJ2-7; D ambiguous. The germline V gene has CDR1 GTSNPN and CDR2 SVGIG (reference sequence). V dropped 5 bases and J dropped 2 bases, with 10 bases sitting between them. This CDR3 has 12 residues. CDR3 nucleotides: TGTGCCTGGGCCGGGTCAACCTACGAGCAGTACTTC. Residues: CAWAGSTYEQYF.

This clone has a count of ten or more. This chain uses TRBV7-2 with TRBJ2-1; unclear D gene. This CDR3 spans 13 amino acids. The V end lost 3 bases, the J end lost 9 bases, and 12 bases lay between the germline ends. Germline V lookup: CDR1 SGHTA, CDR2 FQGNSA. DNA of the CDR3: TGTGCCAGCAGCTTCGTGAAATCGGGTGAGCAGTTCTTC. It translates to CASSFVKSGEQFF.

The table lists this clone with many counts. This chain joins TRBV28 and TRBJ2-7; 8 nucleotides agree with TRBD2. The CDR3 is made up of 14 amino acids. V was pared by 3 bases and J by 3 bases, with 4 bases of the junction left unmatched. Germline V gene lookup returns CDR1 MDHEN and CDR2 SYDVKM. CDR3 loop: CASSLVAGNYEQYF. CDR3 sequence (DNA): TGTGCCAGCAGTTTGGTAGCGGGGAACTACGAGCAGTACTTC.

The chain recombines TRBV6-6 with TRBJ2-2, with 10 bases matching TRBD1. V shed 6 bases, J shed 5 bases, and the junction held 6 bases outside the gene matches. CDR1 is MNHNY, CDR2 SVGAGI, per germline (reference sequence). This CDR3 is 15 amino acids long. CDR3 residues: CASSATGGGTGELFF. The CDR3 DNA reads as TGTGCCAGCAGCGCGACAGGGGGCGGAACCGGGGAGCTGTTTTTT.

There are many counts of this clone. The chain links TRBV6-1 to TRBJ2-1; no definite D call. Germline CDR1 is MNHNS and CDR2 is SASEGT. CDR3 length: 15 residues. With 9 bases removed from V and 0 bases from J, the gap between germline ends came to 15 bases. The CDR3 nucleotides are TGTGCCAGTAGGCCAGACTCCAGCTCCTACAATGAGCAGTTCTTC. This translates into CASRPDSSSYNEQFF.

This clone occurred many times. The chain carries TRBV25-1 and TRBJ1-4; tentative D call: TRBD1 (5 bases). Trimming took 3 bases from V and 8 from J, leaving 22 bases between them. The V gene's germline CDR1 is MGHDK and CDR2 SYGVNS. The CDR3 extends over 17 amino acids. Here the CDR3 reads CASSESLQGAFLEKLFF. The CDR3 bases are TGTGCCAGCAGTGAGTCCCTTCAGGGTGCATTTTTAGAAAAACTGTTTTTT.

The sample holds many counts of this clone. The chain joins TRBV28 to TRBJ2-5, with unresolved D. This CDR3 is built from 14 residues. CDR1 is MDHEN, CDR2 SYDVKM, per germline. V lost 1 base and J 0 bases, leaving 6 bases between the germline ends. In DNA form, the CDR3 reads TGTGCCAGCAGTTTATTCGACTACCAAGAGACCCAGTACTTC. Translation gives CASSLFDYQETQYF.

This clone was counted ten times or more. This sequence joins TRBV29-1 and TRBJ2-1; TRBD2 aligns across 8 bases. CDR1 is SQVTM, CDR2 ANQGSEA, per germline. V trimming: 3 bases; J trimming: 7 bases; junction bases outside the gene matches: 5. The CDR3 sequence is 13 residues long. Here the CDR3 DNA reads TGCAGCGTTGAGGCGGGAGGACGGAATGAGCAGTTCTTC. This sequence encodes CSVEAGGRNEQFF.

Note on this clone: A much larger clonotype is one base distant, so this may be a read error. This chain uses TRBV18 with TRBJ2-7, with D possibly matching TRBD1 (5 bases). Germline V gene sequence: CDR1 KGHSH, CDR2 LQKENI. The CDR3 runs 14 residues. V lost 2 bases to trimming and J lost 3 bases, with 11 bases between them. The CDR3 region is CASSPIQGSYEQYF. CDR3 DNA sequence: TGTGCCAGCTCACCAATTCAGGGTAGCTACGAGCAGTACTTC.

This clone appeared many times. The chain recombines TRBV5-4 with TRBJ1-1; D remains unclear. The germline CDR1 and CDR2 sequences are SGHNT and YYREEE (reference sequence). The CDR3 sequence is 13 residues long. The germline V and J ends were trimmed by 0 bases and 4 bases, with 7 bases remaining between them. The CDR3 DNA is TGTGCCAGCAGCTTGGGGGGAGTCACTGAAGCTTTCTTT. Amino acid sequence: CASSLGGVTEAFF.

This clone was recorded at least ten times. V gene TRBV6-6 combines with J gene TRBJ1-2, with 10 bases fitting TRBD1. CDR1 and CDR2 from the germline V gene are MNHNY and SVGAGI (reference sequence). V lost 2 bases to trimming and J lost 4 bases; unmatched junction nucleotides: 4. This CDR3 has 15 residues. The CDR3 DNA follows: TGTGCCAGCAGTTACGACCGGACAGGGGGCTATGGCTACACCTTC. Encoded protein: CASSYDRTGGYGYTF.

This clone was counted at least ten times. The chain links TRBV5-1 to TRBJ2-7, with D hard to call. Trimming cost V 0 bases and J 4 bases, with 8 bases left between them. The CDR3 length is 13 residues. Germline CDR1 is SGHRS and CDR2 is YFSETQ. CDR3 in amino acids: CASSLVEKYEQYF. Here the CDR3 DNA reads TGCGCCAGCAGCTTGGTAGAAAAATACGAGCAGTACTTC.

Ten or more counts support this clone. This chain uses TRBV15 with TRBJ1-1; 8 bases line up with TRBD1. CDR3 length: 14 residues. The ends lost 2 bases at V and 4 bases at J; junction bases unmatched: 3. Germline-derived CDR1 and CDR2 are LNHNV and YYDKDF (reference sequence). DNA of the CDR3: TGTGCCACCAGCAGATCGGACAGGGCCACTGAAGCTTTCTTT. Translation gives CATSRSDRATEAFF.

This clone is medium-sized (0.01 to 0.1%) within its sample. V is TRBV4-2 and J is TRBJ1-5, with TRBD1 as a possible D gene (6 bases). Trimming shortened V by 1 base and J by 6 bases, and 13 bases separated the two germline ends. This CDR3 comprises 15 residues. Germline V lookup: CDR1 LGHNA, CDR2 YNFKEQ. The CDR3 DNA is TGTGCCAGCAGCCAAGCCCTAGAAGGGGGTCAGCCCCAGCATTTT. Translating it yields CASSQALEGGQPQHF.

This clone was seen ten or more times. The chain's CDR3 is CASSQSDTQYF. CDR3 nucleotide sequence: TGTGCCAGCAGCCAGTCAGATACGCAGTATTTT. The chain is built from TRBV7-9 and TRBJ2-3; D not certain. Germline V gene lookup returns CDR1 SEHNR and CDR2 FQNEAQ (reference sequence). The CDR3 is 11 amino acids. Trimming left V 5 bases short and J 4 bases short, with 4 bases between.